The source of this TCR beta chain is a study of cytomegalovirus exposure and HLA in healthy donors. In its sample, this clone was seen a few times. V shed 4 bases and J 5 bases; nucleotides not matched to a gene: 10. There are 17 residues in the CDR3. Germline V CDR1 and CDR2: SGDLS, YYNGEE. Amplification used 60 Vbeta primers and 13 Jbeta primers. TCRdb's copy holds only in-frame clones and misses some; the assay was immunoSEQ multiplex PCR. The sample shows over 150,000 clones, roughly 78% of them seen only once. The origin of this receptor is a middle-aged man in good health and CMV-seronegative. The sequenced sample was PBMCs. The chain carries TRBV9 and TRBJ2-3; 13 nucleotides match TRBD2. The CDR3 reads CASSPILAGGQGDTQYF. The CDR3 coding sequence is TGTGCCAGCAGCCCAATACTAGCGGGAGGGCAGGGAGATACGCAGTATTTT.